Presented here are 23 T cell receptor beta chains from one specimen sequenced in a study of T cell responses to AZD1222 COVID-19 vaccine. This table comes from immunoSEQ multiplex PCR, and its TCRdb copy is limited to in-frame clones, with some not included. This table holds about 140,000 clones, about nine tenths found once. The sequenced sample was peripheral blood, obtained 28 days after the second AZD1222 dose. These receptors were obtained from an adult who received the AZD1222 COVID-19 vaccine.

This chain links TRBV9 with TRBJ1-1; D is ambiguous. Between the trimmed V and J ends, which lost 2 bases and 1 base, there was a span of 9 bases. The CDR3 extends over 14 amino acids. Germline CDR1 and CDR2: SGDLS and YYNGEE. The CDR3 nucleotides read TGTGCCAGCAGCGTTAGTTTTAAGAACACTGAAGCTTTCTTT. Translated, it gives CASSVSFKNTEAFF. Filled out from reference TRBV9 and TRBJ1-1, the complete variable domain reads DSGVTQTPKHLITATGQRVTLRCSPRSGDLSVYWYQQSLDQGLQFLIQYYNGEERAKGNILERFSAQQFPDLHSELNLSSLELGDSALYFCASSVSFKNTEAFFGQGTRLTVV.

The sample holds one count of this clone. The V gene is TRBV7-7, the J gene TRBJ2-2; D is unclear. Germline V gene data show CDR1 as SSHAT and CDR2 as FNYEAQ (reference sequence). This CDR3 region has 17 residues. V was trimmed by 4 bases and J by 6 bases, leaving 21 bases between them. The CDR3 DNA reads TGTGCCAGCAGCTCTATCCAGAGGACCGAAGGTCCCGGGGAGCTGTTTTTT. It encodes CASSSIQRTEGPGELFF. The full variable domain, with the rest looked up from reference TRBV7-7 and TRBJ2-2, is GAGVSQSPRYKVTKRGQDVTLRCDPISSHATLYWYQQALGQGPEFLTYFNYEAQPDKSGLPSDRFSAERPEGSISTLTIQRTEQRDSAMYRCASSSIQRTEGPGELFFGEGSRLTVL.

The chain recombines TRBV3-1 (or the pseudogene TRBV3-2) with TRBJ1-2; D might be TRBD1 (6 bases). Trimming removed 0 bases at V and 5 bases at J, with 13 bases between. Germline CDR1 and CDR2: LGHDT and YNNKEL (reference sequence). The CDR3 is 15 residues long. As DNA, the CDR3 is TGTGCCAGCAGCCAAGATCACGGGGGGCGGTATGGCTACACCTTC. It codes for CASSQDHGGRYGYTF.

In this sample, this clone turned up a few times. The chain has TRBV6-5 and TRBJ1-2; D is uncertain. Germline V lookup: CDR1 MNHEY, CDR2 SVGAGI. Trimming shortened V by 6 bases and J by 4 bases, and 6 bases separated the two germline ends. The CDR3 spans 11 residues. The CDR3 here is CASSPFYGYTF. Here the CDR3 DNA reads TGTGCCAGCAGCCCCTTCTATGGCTACACCTTC.

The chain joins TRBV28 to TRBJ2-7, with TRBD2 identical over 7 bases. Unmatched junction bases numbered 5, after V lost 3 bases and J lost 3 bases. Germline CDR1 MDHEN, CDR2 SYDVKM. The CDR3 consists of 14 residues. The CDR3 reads CASSFRGSSYEQYF. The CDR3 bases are TGTGCCAGCAGTTTCCGCGGGAGTAGCTACGAGCAGTACTTC.

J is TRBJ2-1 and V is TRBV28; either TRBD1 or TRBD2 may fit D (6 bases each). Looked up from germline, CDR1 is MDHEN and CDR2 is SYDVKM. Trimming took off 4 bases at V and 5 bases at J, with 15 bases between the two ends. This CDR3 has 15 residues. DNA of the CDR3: TGTGCCAGCAGTTCCCAGGGGCGGGGCCACAATGAGCAGTTCTTC. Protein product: CASSSQGRGHNEQFF.

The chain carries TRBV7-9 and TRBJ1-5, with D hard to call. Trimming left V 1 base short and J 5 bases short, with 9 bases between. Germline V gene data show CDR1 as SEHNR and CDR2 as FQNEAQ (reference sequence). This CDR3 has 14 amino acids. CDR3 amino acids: CASSLDASDQPQHF. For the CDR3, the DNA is TGTGCCAGCAGCTTAGATGCCTCTGATCAGCCCCAGCATTTT.

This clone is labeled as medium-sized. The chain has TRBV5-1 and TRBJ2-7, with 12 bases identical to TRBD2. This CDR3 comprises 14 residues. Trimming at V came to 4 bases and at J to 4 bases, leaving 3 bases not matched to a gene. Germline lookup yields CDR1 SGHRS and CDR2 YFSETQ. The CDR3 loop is CASSRGLAGYEQYF. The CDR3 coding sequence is TGCGCCAGCAGCCGAGGACTAGCGGGATACGAGCAGTACTTC.

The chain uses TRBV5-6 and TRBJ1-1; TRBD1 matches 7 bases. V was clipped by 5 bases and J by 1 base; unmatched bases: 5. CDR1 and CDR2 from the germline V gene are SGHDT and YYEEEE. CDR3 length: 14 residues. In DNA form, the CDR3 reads TGTGCCAGCAGTTGGACAGGAGCGAACACTGAAGCTTTCTTT. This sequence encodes CASSWTGANTEAFF.

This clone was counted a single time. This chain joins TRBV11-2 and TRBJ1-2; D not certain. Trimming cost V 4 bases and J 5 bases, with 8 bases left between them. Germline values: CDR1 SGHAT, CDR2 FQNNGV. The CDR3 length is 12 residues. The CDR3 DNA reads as TGTGCCAGCAGCTACACCGGATATGGCTACACCTTC. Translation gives CASSYTGYGYTF.

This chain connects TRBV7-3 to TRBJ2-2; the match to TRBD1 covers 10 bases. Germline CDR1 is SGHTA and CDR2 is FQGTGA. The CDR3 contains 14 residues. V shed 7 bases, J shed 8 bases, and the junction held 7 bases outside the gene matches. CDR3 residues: CASTPGQGIGELFF. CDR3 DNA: TGTGCCAGCACACCGGGACAGGGGATAGGGGAGCTGTTTTTT.

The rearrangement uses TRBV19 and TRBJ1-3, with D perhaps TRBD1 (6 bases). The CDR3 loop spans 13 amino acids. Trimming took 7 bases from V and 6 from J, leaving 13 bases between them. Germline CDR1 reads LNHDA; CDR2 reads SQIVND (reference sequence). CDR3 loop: CASNREGENTIYF. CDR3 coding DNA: TGTGCCAGTAACAGGGAGGGTGAAAACACCATATATTTT.

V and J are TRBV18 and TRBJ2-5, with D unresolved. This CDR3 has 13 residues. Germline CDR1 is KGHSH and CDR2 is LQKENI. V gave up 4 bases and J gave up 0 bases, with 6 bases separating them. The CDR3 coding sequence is TGTGCCAGCTCACAGCCGTACCAAGAGACCCAGTACTTC. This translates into CASSQPYQETQYF.

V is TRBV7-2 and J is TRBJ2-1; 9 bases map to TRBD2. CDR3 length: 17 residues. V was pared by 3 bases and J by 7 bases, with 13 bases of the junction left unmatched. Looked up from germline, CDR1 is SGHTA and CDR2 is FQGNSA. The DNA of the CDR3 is TGTGCCAGCAGCTTCCTTCCCCTGCGGGGGGGCCAGAATGAGCAGTTCTTC. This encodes CASSFLPLRGGQNEQFF.

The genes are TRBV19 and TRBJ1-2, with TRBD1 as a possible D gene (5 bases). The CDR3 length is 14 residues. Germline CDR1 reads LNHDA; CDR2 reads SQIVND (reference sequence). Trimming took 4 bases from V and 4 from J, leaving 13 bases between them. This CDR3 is CASSRESGPYGYTF. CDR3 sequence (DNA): TGTGCCAGTAGTAGAGAATCAGGGCCCTATGGCTACACCTTC.

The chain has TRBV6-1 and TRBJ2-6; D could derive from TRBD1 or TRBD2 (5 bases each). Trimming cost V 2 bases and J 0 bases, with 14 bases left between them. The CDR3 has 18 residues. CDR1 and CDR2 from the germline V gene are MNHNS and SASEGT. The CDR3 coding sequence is TGTGCCAGCAGTGAATTCTGGGGGTCGGTCTCTGGGGCCAACGTCCTGACTTTC. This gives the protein CASSEFWGSVSGANVLTF.

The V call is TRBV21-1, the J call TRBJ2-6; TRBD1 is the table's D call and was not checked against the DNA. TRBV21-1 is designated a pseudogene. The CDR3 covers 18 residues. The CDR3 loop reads CASSKPPGQGSGANVLTF. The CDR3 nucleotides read TGTGCCAGCAGCAAGCCCCCGGGACAAGGCTCTGGGGCCAACGTCCTGACTTTC.

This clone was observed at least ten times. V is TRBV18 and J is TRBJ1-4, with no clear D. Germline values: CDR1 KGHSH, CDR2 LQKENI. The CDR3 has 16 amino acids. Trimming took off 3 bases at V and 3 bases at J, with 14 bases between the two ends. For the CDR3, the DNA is TGTGCCAGCTCACCCACAAGGGTTTCAGCTAATGAAAAACTGTTTTTT. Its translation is CASSPTRVSANEKLFF.

In DNA, the CDR3 is TGTGCCAGCAGTTCTGCCTACGAGCAGTACTTC. It yields the protein CASSSAYEQYF. The chain recombines TRBV12-3 or TRBV12-4 with TRBJ2-7; no reliable D call. Trimming left V 4 bases short and J 2 bases short, with 3 bases between. The CDR3 has 11 residues.

The CDR3 region has the DNA TGTGCCAGCTCACCACCGTCCAGTCAGACCCAGTACTTC. Translation: CASSPPSSQTQYF. The V and J genes are TRBV18 and TRBJ2-5; D not certain. CDR3 length equals 13 residues. The germline V gene has CDR1 KGHSH and CDR2 LQKENI. Trimming took off 0 bases at V and 6 bases at J, with 8 bases between the two ends.

CDR3 coding DNA: TGTGCCAGCAGTTTGGGTCTCCATTCCTACGAGCAGTACTTC. It codes for CASSLGLHSYEQYF. The chain links TRBV28 to TRBJ2-7, with D unclear. Germline loops: CDR1 MDHEN, CDR2 SYDVKM. This CDR3 has 14 residues. V shed 3 bases and J shed 1 base, with 10 bases lying between them.

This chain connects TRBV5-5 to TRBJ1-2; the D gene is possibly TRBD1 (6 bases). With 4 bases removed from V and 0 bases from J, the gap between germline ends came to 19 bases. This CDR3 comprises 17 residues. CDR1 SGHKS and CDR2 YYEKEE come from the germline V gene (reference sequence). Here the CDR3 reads CASSPVVRTDPNYGYTF. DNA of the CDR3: TGTGCCAGCAGCCCGGTTGTTAGGACAGATCCTAACTATGGCTACACCTTC.

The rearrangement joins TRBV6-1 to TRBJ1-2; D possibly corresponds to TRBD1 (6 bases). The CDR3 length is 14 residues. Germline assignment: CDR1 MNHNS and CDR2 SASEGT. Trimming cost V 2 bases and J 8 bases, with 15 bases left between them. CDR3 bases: TGTGCCAGCAGTGAAACTAGCGGACAGCACGGCTACACCTTC. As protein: CASSETSGQHGYTF.